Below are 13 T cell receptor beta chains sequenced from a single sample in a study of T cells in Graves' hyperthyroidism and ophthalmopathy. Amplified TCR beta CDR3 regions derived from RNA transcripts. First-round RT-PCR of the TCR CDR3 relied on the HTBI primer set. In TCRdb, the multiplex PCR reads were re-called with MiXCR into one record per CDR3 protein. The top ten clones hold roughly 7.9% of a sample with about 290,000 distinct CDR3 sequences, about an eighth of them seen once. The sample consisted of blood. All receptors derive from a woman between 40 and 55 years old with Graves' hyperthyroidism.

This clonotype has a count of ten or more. The CDR3 nucleotides read TGTGCCAGCAGTTTCGCGGGGGTGGCTAACTATGGCTACACCTTC. Residues: CASSFAGVANYGYTF. The chain uses TRBV27 and TRBJ1-2; D is possibly TRBD1 (5 bases). The V gene lost 3 bases and the J gene lost 0 bases, with 11 bases spanning the gap. The germline CDR1 and CDR2 sequences are MNHEY and SMNVEV (reference sequence). This CDR3 has 15 residues.

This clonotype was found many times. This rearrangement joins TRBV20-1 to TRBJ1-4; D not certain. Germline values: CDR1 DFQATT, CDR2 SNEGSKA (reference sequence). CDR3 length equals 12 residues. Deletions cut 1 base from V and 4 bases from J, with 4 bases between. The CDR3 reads CSARGSNEKLFF. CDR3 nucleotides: TGCAGTGCTAGAGGAAGTAATGAAAAACTGTTTTTT.

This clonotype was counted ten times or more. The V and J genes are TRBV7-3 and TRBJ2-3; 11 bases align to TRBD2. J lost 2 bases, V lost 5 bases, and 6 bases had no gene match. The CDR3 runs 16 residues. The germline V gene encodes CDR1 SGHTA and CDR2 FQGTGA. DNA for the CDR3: TGTGCCAGCAGCGATACTAGCGGGAGCCTCACAGATACGCAGTATTTT. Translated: CASSDTSGSLTDTQYF. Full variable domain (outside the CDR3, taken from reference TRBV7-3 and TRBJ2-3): GAGVSQTPSNKVTEKGKYVELRCDPISGHTALYWYRQSLGQGPEFLIYFQGTGAADDSGLPNDRFFAVRPEGSVSTLKIQRTERGDSAVYLCASSDTSGSLTDTQYFGPGTRLTVL.

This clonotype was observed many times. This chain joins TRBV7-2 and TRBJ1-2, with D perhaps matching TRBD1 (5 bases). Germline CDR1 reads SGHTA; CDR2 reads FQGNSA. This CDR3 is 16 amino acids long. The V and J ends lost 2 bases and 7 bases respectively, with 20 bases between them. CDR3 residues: CASSLTGGVTVSGYTF. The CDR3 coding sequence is TGTGCCAGCAGCTTAACGGGGGGAGTCACAGTAAGTGGCTACACCTTC.

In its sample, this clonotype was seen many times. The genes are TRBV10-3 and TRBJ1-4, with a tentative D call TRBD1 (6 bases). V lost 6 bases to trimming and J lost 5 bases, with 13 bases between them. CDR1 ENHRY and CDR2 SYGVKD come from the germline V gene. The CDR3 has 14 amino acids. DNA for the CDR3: TGTGCCATCAGGGGAACGGGGGCAAATGAAAAACTGTTTTTT. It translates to CAIRGTGANEKLFF.

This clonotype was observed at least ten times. DNA for the CDR3: TGTGCCAGCAGCTTAGATCGGTTGGGCAACCAAGAGACCCAGTACTTC. Protein sequence: CASSLDRLGNQETQYF. This sequence joins TRBV11-2 and TRBJ2-5; D gene uncertain. Trimming stripped 0 bases from V and 0 bases from J, with 11 bases between. Germline CDR1 SGHAT, CDR2 FQNNGV. The CDR3 loop spans 16 amino acids.

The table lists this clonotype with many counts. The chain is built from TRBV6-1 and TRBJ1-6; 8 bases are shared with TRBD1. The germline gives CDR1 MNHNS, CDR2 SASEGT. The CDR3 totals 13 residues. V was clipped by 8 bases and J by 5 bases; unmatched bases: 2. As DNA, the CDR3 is TGTGCCAGCCGGGGACAGGATAATTCACCCCTCCACTTT. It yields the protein CASRGQDNSPLHF.

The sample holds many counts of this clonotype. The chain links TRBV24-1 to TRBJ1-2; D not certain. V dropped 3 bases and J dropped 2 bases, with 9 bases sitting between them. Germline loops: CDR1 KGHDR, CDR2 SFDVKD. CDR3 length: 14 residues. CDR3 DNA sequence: TGTGCCACCAGTGATCGATGGGAGAACTATGGCTACACCTTC. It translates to CATSDRWENYGYTF.

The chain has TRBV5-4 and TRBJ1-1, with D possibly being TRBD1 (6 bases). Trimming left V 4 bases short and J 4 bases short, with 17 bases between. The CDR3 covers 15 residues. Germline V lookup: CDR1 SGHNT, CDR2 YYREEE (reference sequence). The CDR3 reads CASSRNQQGFTEAFF. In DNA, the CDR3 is TGTGCCAGCAGCAGAAACCAACAGGGCTTCACTGAAGCTTTCTTT.

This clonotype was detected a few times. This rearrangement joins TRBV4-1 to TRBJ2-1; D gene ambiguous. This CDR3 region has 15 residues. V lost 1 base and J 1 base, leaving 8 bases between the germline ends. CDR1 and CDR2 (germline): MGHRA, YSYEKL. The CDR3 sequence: CASSQVKGSYNEQFF. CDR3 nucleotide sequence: TGCGCCAGCAGCCAAGTGAAGGGTTCCTACAATGAGCAGTTCTTC.

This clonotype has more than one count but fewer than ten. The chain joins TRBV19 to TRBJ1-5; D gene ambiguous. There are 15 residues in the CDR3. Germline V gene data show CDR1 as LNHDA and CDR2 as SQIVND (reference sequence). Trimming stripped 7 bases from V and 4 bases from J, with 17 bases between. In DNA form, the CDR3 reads TGTGCCAGTACCCTCCTCTCTCCGGGGAATCAGCCCCAGCATTTT. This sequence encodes CASTLLSPGNQPQHF.

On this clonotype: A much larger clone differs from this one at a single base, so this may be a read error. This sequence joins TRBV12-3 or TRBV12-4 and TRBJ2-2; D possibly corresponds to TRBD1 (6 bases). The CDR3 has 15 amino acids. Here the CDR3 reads CASSRPDSNTGEPFF. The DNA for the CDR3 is TGTGCCAGCAGCCGCCCGGACAGCAACACCGGGGAGCCGTTTTTT.

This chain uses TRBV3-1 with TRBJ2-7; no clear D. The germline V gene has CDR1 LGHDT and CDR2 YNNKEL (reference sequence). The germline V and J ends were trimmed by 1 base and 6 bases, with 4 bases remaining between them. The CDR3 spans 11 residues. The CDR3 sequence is CASSQGVEQYF. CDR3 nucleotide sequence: TGTGCCAGCAGCCAAGGGGTCGAGCAGTACTTC.